Listed here are 25 T cell receptor beta chains from one sample, sequenced in a study of blood T cell repertoires in COVID-19. Data came from immunoSEQ multiplex PCR; TCRdb stores just in-frame clones and leaves some out. The data contain over 350,000 clones, 85% to 90% of them singletons. Material: PBMCs or T cells enriched from blood (not recorded which). These receptors all come from a woman between 18 and 30 years old who had recovered from COVID-19.

This chain connects TRBV7-9 to TRBJ2-6; TRBD1 might be the D (5 bases). Germline V gives CDR1 SEHNR, CDR2 FQNEAQ (reference sequence). This CDR3 is 13 amino acids long. V was cut by 8 bases and J by 5 bases, with 10 bases left in between. The CDR3 protein is CASLLDRANVLTF. The CDR3 DNA reads as TGTGCCAGCCTCTTGGACAGGGCCAACGTCCTGACTTTC.

The gene calls are TRBV9 and TRBJ1-2, with D uncertain. This CDR3 has 14 amino acids. Trimming removed 0 bases at V and 7 bases at J, with 13 bases between. Germline V CDR1 and CDR2: SGDLS, YYNGEE. CDR3 DNA sequence: TGTGCCAGCAGCGTAGTGGGCAGTTGGATTGGCTACACCTTC. This translates into CASSVVGSWIGYTF.

This chain uses TRBV2 with TRBJ1-1, with 8 bases fitting TRBD1. The V gene end was trimmed by 3 bases and the J gene end by 11 bases; junction bases not matched to a gene: 14. CDR1 SNHLY and CDR2 FYNNEI come from the germline V gene. The CDR3 covers 15 residues. The chain's CDR3 is CASSDVQGGSSTAFF. The CDR3 bases are TGTGCCAGCAGTGACGTACAGGGGGGTTCATCGACGGCTTTCTTT. Using reference TRBV2 and TRBJ1-1 for the parts outside the CDR3, the full variable domain is EPEVTQTPSHQVTQMGQEVILRCVPISNHLYFYWYRQILGQKVEFLVSFYNNEISEKSEIFDDQFSVERPDGSNFTLKIRSTKLEDSAMYFCASSDVQGGSSTAFFGQGTRLTVV.

The chain joins TRBV2 to TRBJ1-1; TRBD1 matches 9 bases. The V gene end was trimmed by 5 bases and the J gene end by 5 bases; junction bases not matched to a gene: 12. The V gene's germline CDR1 is SNHLY and CDR2 FYNNEI. This CDR3 is built from 16 residues. CDR3 sequence: CASSTGQGPAGTEAFF. The DNA of the CDR3 is TGTGCCAGCAGTACCGGACAGGGGCCTGCGGGGACTGAAGCTTTCTTT.

The V call is TRBV4-2, the J call TRBJ1-1; TRBD1 matches 7 bases. The CDR3 sequence is 14 residues long. CDR1 is LGHNA, CDR2 YNFKEQ, per germline. With V trimmed by 1 base and J by 7 bases, 6 bases remained unmatched. This chain's CDR3 is CASSQGQGLYEAFF. The CDR3 DNA sequence: TGTGCCAGCAGCCAAGGACAGGGCCTATATGAAGCTTTCTTT.

V gene TRBV5-4 combines with J gene TRBJ2-7; 11 bases fit TRBD1. The V gene end was trimmed by 6 bases and the J gene end by 2 bases; junction bases not matched to a gene: 4. CDR1 and CDR2 from the germline V gene are SGHNT and YYREEE (reference sequence). CDR3 size: 14 residues. CDR3 DNA: TGTGCCAGCAAAGCGGGACAGGGGGCCTACGAGCAGTACTTC. Residues: CASKAGQGAYEQYF.

The chain couples TRBV3-1 (or the pseudogene TRBV3-2) to TRBJ2-3; D is unresolved. Germline V gene sequence: CDR1 LGHDT, CDR2 YNNKEL (reference sequence). This CDR3 spans 12 amino acids. V was clipped by 4 bases and J by 3 bases, with 5 bases between them. CDR3 protein: CASSLHTDTQYF. The CDR3 nucleotides read TGTGCCAGCAGCCTCCATACAGATACGCAGTATTTT.

This chain links TRBV5-6 with TRBJ2-7; D unresolved. Germline-derived CDR1 and CDR2 are SGHDT and YYEEEE. The CDR3 has 13 amino acids. The germline V and J ends were trimmed by 1 base and 0 bases, with 5 bases remaining between them. The CDR3 is CASSLQVSYEQYF. The CDR3 DNA is TGTGCCAGCAGCTTGCAGGTCTCCTACGAGCAGTACTTC. The complete variable domain, with remaining parts taken from reference TRBV5-6 and TRBJ2-7, reads DAGVTQSPTHLIKTRGQQVTLRCSPKSGHDTVSWYQQALGQGPQFIFQYYEEEERQRGNFPDRFSGHQFPNYSSELNVNALLLGDSALYLCASSLQVSYEQYFGPGTRLTVT.

In DNA form, the CDR3 reads TGCGCCAGCAGCTTGGGACAGGGGATTTCCTACGAGCAGTACTTC. This sequence encodes CASSLGQGISYEQYF. The gene calls are TRBV5-1 and TRBJ2-7, with 8 bases that match TRBD1. Germline assignment: CDR1 SGHRS and CDR2 YFSETQ. V lost 0 bases to trimming and J lost 1 base; unmatched junction nucleotides: 3. CDR3 length: 15 residues.

The genes are TRBV5-1 and TRBJ2-7; maybe TRBD1 (6 bases). This CDR3 has 15 amino acids. Trimming removed 0 bases from V and 5 bases from J, with 15 bases in between. CDR1 and CDR2 (germline): SGHRS, YFSETQ. The CDR3 region has the DNA TGCGCCAGCAGCTTGGACTTACAGGGTCCCAACGAGCAGTACTTC. This sequence encodes CASSLDLQGPNEQYF.

The chain couples TRBV9 to TRBJ2-6, with TRBD1 identical over 8 bases. The CDR3 covers 18 residues. After removal of 0 bases from V and 1 base from J, the junction contained 6 bases not matched to a gene. Germline V lookup: CDR1 SGDLS, CDR2 YYNGEE. CDR3 sequence (DNA): TGTGCCAGCAGCGTAGAAGTAGGGACAGGATCTGGGGCCAACGTCCTGACTTTC. It codes for CASSVEVGTGSGANVLTF.

CDR3 nucleotide sequence: TGTGCCAGCAGCTTTCACTCTAGCGGGGGGGTTTCCTACAATGAGCAGTTCTTC. This encodes CASSFHSSGGVSYNEQFF. The chain employs TRBV11-3 and TRBJ2-1, with 12 bases lining up with TRBD2. Looked up from germline, CDR1 is SGHNT and CDR2 is YENEEA. This CDR3 has 18 residues. J lost 1 base, V lost 3 bases, and 7 bases had no gene match.

The V gene is TRBV28, the J gene TRBJ2-1, with a possible D match to TRBD1 (6 bases). The CDR3 is made up of 14 amino acids. Per the germline V gene, CDR1 is MDHEN and CDR2 is SYDVKM. The V end was cut by 6 bases, the J end by 4 bases, with 13 bases between. The CDR3 reads CASSRPDRYNEQFF. The CDR3 region has the DNA TGTGCCAGCAGCCGGCCCGACAGGTACAATGAGCAGTTCTTC.

The CDR3: CATRTAFTDTQYF. For the CDR3, the DNA is TGTGCCACCCGGACAGCTTTCACAGATACGCAGTATTTT. The V gene is TRBV27, the J gene TRBJ2-3; perhaps TRBD1 as D (6 bases). Trimming removed 10 bases from V and 2 bases from J, with 13 bases in between. Germline V CDR1 and CDR2: MNHEY, SMNVEV (reference sequence). This CDR3 comprises 13 residues.

J is TRBJ1-1 and V is TRBV7-8, with 7 nucleotides matching TRBD1. The CDR3 runs 14 residues. The germline CDR1 and CDR2 sequences are SGHVS and FQNEAQ. The V gene end was trimmed by 5 bases and the J gene end by 9 bases; junction bases not matched to a gene: 12. The CDR3 coding sequence is TGTGCCAGCAGCCCGCCCAAGGGGGCAGGCAAAGCTTTCTTT. This sequence encodes CASSPPKGAGKAFF.

The CDR3 coding sequence is TGTGCCAGCAGTTACCGGGGAGATACGCAGTATTTT. It codes for CASSYRGDTQYF. The chain recombines TRBV27 with TRBJ2-3; D is perhaps TRBD2 (5 bases). Deletions cut 4 bases from V and 5 bases from J, with 7 bases between. The V gene's germline CDR1 is MNHEY and CDR2 SMNVEV (reference sequence). The CDR3 contains 12 residues.

The chain links TRBV6-5 to TRBJ2-5, with TRBD2 matching over 8 bases. V dropped 5 bases and J dropped 2; count of bases not matched to a gene: 7. This CDR3 is 15 amino acids long. Germline values: CDR1 MNHEY, CDR2 SVGAGI. DNA of the CDR3: TGTGCCAGCAGTAAAAGCGGGGGCCAACAAGAGACCCAGTACTTC. Amino acid sequence: CASSKSGGQQETQYF.

This rearrangement joins TRBV27 to TRBJ1-6; 10 nucleotides line up with TRBD1. The CDR3 sequence is 15 residues long. Per germline, CDR1 MNHEY and CDR2 SMNVEV (reference sequence). V trimming: 6 bases; J trimming: 8 bases; junction bases outside the gene matches: 7. This chain's CDR3 is CASRERQGAHSPLHF. The CDR3, as DNA: TGTGCCAGCAGAGAAAGACAGGGGGCCCATTCACCCCTCCACTTT.

This clone was seen more than once but under ten times. The rearrangement uses TRBV6-5 and TRBJ1-2; TRBD1 agrees at 7 bases. Germline V gives CDR1 MNHEY, CDR2 SVGAGI. The junction had 6 bases not matched to a gene; V was cut back by 7 bases and J by 4 bases. This CDR3 region has 13 residues. In DNA form, the CDR3 reads TGTGCCAGCACCCCGGGACAGCCCTATGGCTACACCTTC. Translating gives CASTPGQPYGYTF.

The chain combines TRBV4-3 with TRBJ2-7, with 9 bases matching TRBD1. In germline, CDR1 is LGHNA, CDR2 YSLEER. V lost 5 bases to trimming and J lost 4 bases; unmatched junction nucleotides: 6. The CDR3 consists of 14 residues. The chain's CDR3 is CASSTGQGTYEQYF. CDR3 nucleotides: TGCGCCAGCAGCACGGGACAGGGCACGTACGAGCAGTACTTC.

The V gene is TRBV6-5, the J gene TRBJ1-5; 9 nucleotides align to TRBD1. Germline V gives CDR1 MNHEY, CDR2 SVGAGI. The CDR3 sequence is 14 residues long. The trim removed 6 bases at V and 7 bases at J, leaving 7 bases unmatched. The CDR3 reads CASRPRQGGQPQHF. As DNA, the CDR3 is TGTGCCAGCAGGCCTAGACAGGGGGGCCAGCCCCAGCATTTT.

This clone was counted once. The chain uses TRBV28 and TRBJ1-1, with a tentative D call TRBD1 (6 bases). The CDR3 sequence is 17 residues long. Per germline, CDR1 MDHEN and CDR2 SYDVKM. Trimming shortened V by 5 bases and J by 1 base, and 20 bases separated the two germline ends. In DNA, the CDR3 is TGTGCCAGCAGTCCTCTAGGAACGGGGGGCCCGAACACTGAAGCTTTCTTT. Translation gives CASSPLGTGGPNTEAFF.

A few counts support this clone. This chain links TRBV7-9 with TRBJ1-4, with unresolved D. Looked up from germline, CDR1 is SEHNR and CDR2 is FQNEAQ (reference sequence). The CDR3 spans 13 residues. Trimming left V 5 bases short and J 7 bases short, with 11 bases between. The CDR3 DNA follows: TGTGCCAGCAGCGGAGGGAAGAGTGAAAAACTGTTTTTT. Residues: CASSGGKSEKLFF.

The CDR3 here is CASSSPTLRSEKLFF. In DNA, the CDR3 is TGTGCCAGCAGCTCCCCAACACTACGAAGTGAAAAACTGTTTTTT. The chain uses TRBV7-9 and TRBJ1-4; D gene ambiguous. From germline, CDR1 is SEHNR and CDR2 FQNEAQ (reference sequence). The CDR3 sequence is 15 residues long. V dropped 4 bases and J dropped 7 bases, with 16 bases sitting between them.

V gene TRBV11-3 combines with J gene TRBJ2-7; 8 nucleotides align to TRBD1. CDR3 length: 15 amino acids. In germline, CDR1 is SGHNT, CDR2 YENEEA. With V trimmed by 5 bases and J by 2 bases, 8 bases remained unmatched. The CDR3 protein is CASSPRGRGPYEQYF. The DNA for the CDR3 is TGTGCCAGCAGCCCCAGGGGCAGGGGGCCCTACGAGCAGTACTTC.